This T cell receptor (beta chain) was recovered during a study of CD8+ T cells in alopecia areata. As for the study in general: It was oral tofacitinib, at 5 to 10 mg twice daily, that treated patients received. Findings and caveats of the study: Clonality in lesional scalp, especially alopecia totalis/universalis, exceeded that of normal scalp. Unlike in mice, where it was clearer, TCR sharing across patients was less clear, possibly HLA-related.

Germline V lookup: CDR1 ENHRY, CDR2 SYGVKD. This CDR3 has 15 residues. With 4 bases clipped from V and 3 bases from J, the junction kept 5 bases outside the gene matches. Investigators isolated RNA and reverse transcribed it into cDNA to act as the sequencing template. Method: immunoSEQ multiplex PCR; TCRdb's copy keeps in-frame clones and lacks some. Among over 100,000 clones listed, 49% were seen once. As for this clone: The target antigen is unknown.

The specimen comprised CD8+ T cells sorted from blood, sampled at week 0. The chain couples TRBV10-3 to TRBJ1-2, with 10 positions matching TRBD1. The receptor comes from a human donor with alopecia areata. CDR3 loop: CAISAGTGDDYGYTF. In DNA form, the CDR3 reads TGTGCCATCAGTGCCGGGACAGGGGATGACTATGGCTACACCTTC.